The clone carrying this TCR beta chain appeared once. The CDR3 extends over 14 amino acids. V lost 4 bases and J 9 bases, leaving 15 bases between the germline ends. CDR1 MNHEY and CDR2 SVGAGI come from the germline V gene. The data were obtained in a study of blood T cell repertoires in COVID-19. Across the whole study: There were acute and convalescent COVID-19 samples, and they came from the United States, Italy and Spain. In each case, the material was cDNA or gDNA derived from T cells, B-cell-depleted T cells, or PBMCs.

Per the authors' pipeline: Estimated nucleated cell counts came from reference gene primer amplification. TCRdb's copy holds only in-frame clones and misses some; the assay was immunoSEQ multiplex PCR. For V, J and clone size, that table is used; D and trimming come from the DNA. This sample has 53,000 or so clones, with about 87% found just once. This receptor was obtained from a man of 80 years or more with acute or convalescent COVID-19. The chain employs TRBV6-5 and TRBJ1-4, with unresolved D. The specimen sequenced was peripheral blood. In DNA form, the CDR3 reads TGTGCCAGCAGTTTGGACCCGGCGGGGAAAAAACTGTTTTTT. This gives the protein CASSLDPAGKKLFF.